These T cell receptor beta chains were read from a single sample in a study of CD8+ T cells in alopecia areata. TCRdb keeps only in-frame clones here, not all; method: immunoSEQ multiplex PCR. The sample gives under 350,000 clones, over 45% of which show up once; under 2% is in the top ten. Here the sequenced sample was CD4+ T cells sorted from blood, taken at week 24, from a patient treated with tofacitinib. The receptors here all came from a human donor with alopecia areata. Both conserved end residues are part of each CDR3. The D gene is left open where the match is weak. The size entry is marked missing in some rows and otherwise reads once, few, many or a size class.

D	size	V	J	CDR3	DNA
TRBD1	.	TRBV7-2	TRBJ2-2	CASNLGTGRTGELFF	TGTGCCAGCAACCTCGGGACAGGGAGGACCGGGGAGCTGTTTTTT
.	.	TRBV5-1	TRBJ2-5	CASSLEGQQETQYF	TGCGCCAGCAGCTTGGAAGGACAGCAAGAGACCCAGTACTTC
.	few	TRBV2	TRBJ1-5	CASRADQVNQPQHF	TGTGCCAGCAGGGCCGATCAGGTCAATCAGCCCCAGCATTTT
.	.	TRBV29-1	TRBJ1-1	CSVRGTSNTEAFF	TGCAGCGTTAGGGGGACATCGAACACTGAAGCTTTCTTT
TRBD1	.	TRBV29-1	TRBJ1-1	CSVRDRLNTEAFF	TGCAGCGTAAGGGACAGACTGAACACTGAAGCTTTCTTT
.	once	TRBV5-1	TRBJ2-5	CASSLGRETQYF	TGCGCCAGCAGCTTGGGAAGGGAGACCCAGTACTTC
.	few	TRBV19	TRBJ2-6	CASSIIRGATSGANVLTF	TGTGCCAGTAGTATAATCAGAGGGGCCACCTCTGGGGCCAACGTCCTGACTTTC
TRBD1	.	TRBV29-1	TRBJ1-6	CSVAQGQGDSPLHF	TGCAGCGTTGCTCAGGGACAGGGGGATTCACCCCTCCACTTT
.	once	TRBV7-2	TRBJ1-6	CASSSHQAARESPLHF	TGTGCCAGCAGCTCCCACCAGGCGGCCAGGGAATCACCCCTCCACTTT
.	few	TRBV4-2	TRBJ1-6	CASSPDLPPNSPLHF	TGTGCCAGCAGCCCGGACCTACCGCCAAATTCACCCCTCCACTTT
.	.	TRBV28	TRBJ2-3	CASTHSFSTDTQYF	TGTGCCAGCACTCACAGCTTTAGCACAGATACGCAGTATTTT
TRBD1	.	TRBV6-6	TRBJ1-6	CASSYWRTGSNSPLHF	TGTGCCAGCAGTTACTGGCGGACAGGGAGTAATTCACCCCTCCACTTT
.	.	TRBV5-1	TRBJ2-7	CASSLAGHSYEQYF	TGCGCCAGCAGCTTGGCAGGACATTCCTACGAGCAGTACTTC
.	few	TRBV30	TRBJ2-2	CAWKSGGTVTGELFF	TGTGCCTGGAAATCGGGGGGCACGGTCACCGGGGAGCTGTTTTTT
.	.	TRBV5-4	TRBJ2-7	CASSLRDWSYEQYF	TGTGCCAGCAGCTTGCGGGACTGGTCCTACGAGCAGTACTTC
.	few	TRBV29-1	TRBJ2-7	CSVEAAGYEQYF	TGCAGCGTTGAGGCCGCAGGGTACGAGCAGTACTTC